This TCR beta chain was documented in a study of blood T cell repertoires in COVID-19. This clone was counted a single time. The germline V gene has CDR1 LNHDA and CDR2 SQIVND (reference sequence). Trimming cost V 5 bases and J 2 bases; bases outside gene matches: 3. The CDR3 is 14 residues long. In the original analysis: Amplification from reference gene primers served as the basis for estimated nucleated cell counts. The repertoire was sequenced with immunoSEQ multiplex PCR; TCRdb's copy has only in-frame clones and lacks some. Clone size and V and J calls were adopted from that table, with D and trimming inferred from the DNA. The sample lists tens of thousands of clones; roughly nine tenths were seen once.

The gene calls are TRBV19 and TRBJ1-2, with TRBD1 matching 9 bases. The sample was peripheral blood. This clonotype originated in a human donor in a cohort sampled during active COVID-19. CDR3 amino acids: CASSPDRGNYGYTF. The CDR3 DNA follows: TGTGCCAGTAGTCCGGACAGGGGAAACTATGGCTACACCTTC.